Following are 19 T cell receptor beta chains from one sample sequenced in a study of blood T cell repertoires in COVID-19. The protocol was immunoSEQ multiplex PCR, while the TCRdb copy is restricted to in-frame clones and leaves out a portion. The sample shows about 210,000 clones, around 85% of them seen only once. The sequenced sample was peripheral blood. Receptors were obtained from a man aged 50 or older with COVID-19, enrolled during active disease.

This clone has just a few counts. J is TRBJ2-7 and V is TRBV6-5, with 11 bases lining up with TRBD2. V was clipped by 5 bases and J by 6 bases; unmatched bases: 6. CDR1 and CDR2 from the germline V gene are MNHEY and SVGAGI. The CDR3 has 14 amino acids. As DNA, the CDR3 is TGTGCCAGCAGTCCGACTAGCGGGGTGGCCGAGCAGTACTTC. It yields the protein CASSPTSGVAEQYF.

This clone was found once. The V call is TRBV7-9, the J call TRBJ2-7; D is unclear. From germline, CDR1 is SEHNR and CDR2 FQNEAQ (reference sequence). CDR3 length equals 15 residues. The V end was cut by 5 bases, the J end by 0 bases, with 14 bases between. CDR3 amino acids: CASSPPNLSSYEQYF. Written as DNA, the CDR3 is TGTGCCAGCAGCCCCCCCAACTTGAGCTCCTACGAGCAGTACTTC. The full variable domain, completed using reference TRBV7-9 and TRBJ2-7, is DTGVSQNPRHKITKRGQNVTFRCDPISEHNRLYWYRQTLGQGPEFLTYFQNEAQLEKSRLLSDRFSAERPKGSFSTLEIQRTEQGDSAMYLCASSPPNLSSYEQYFGPGTRLTVT.

This chain connects TRBV11-2 to TRBJ2-7; 8 bases fit TRBD1. V dropped 3 bases and J dropped 0; count of bases not matched to a gene: 4. The germline V gene encodes CDR1 SGHAT and CDR2 FQNNGV. The CDR3 runs to 15 residues. The CDR3 region is CASSFYRGSSYEQYF. Here the CDR3 DNA reads TGTGCCAGCAGCTTTTACAGGGGGAGCTCCTACGAGCAGTACTTC.

The V call is TRBV19, the J call TRBJ2-3; 9 bases fit TRBD1. The CDR3 is made up of 15 amino acids. The V gene end was trimmed by 2 bases and the J gene end by 1 base; junction bases not matched to a gene: 1. CDR1 LNHDA and CDR2 SQIVND come from the germline V gene (reference sequence). The CDR3 reads CASSIRDRGTDTQYF. In DNA form, the CDR3 reads TGTGCCAGTAGTATACGGGACAGGGGCACAGATACGCAGTATTTT.

This chain joins TRBV29-1 and TRBJ2-2; the D gene is possibly TRBD2 (5 bases). CDR1 and CDR2 from the germline V gene are SQVTM and ANQGSEA. The V gene lost 6 bases and the J gene lost 1 base, with 15 bases spanning the gap. This CDR3 is 15 amino acids long. CDR3 residues: CSVKSSQKNTGELFF. CDR3 nucleotides: TGCAGCGTCAAGTCTAGCCAAAAGAACACCGGGGAGCTGTTTTTT.

The chain combines TRBV28 with TRBJ2-7, with D possibly matching TRBD1 (6 bases). Germline V CDR1 and CDR2: MDHEN, SYDVKM. The CDR3 covers 13 residues. V shed 6 bases and J shed 3 bases, with 12 bases lying between them. This CDR3 is CASRNRDRYEQYF. The CDR3, as DNA: TGTGCCAGCAGGAACAGGGACCGCTACGAGCAGTACTTC. The complete variable domain, with remaining parts taken from reference TRBV28 and TRBJ2-7, reads DVKVTQSSRYLVKRTGEKVFLECVQDMDHENMFWYRQDPGLGLRLIYFSYDVKMKEKGDIPEGYSVSREKKERFSLILESASTNQTSMYLCASRNRDRYEQYFGPGTRLTVT.

This chain uses TRBV10-2 with TRBJ2-2; 7 nucleotides match TRBD1. Unmatched junction bases numbered 10, after V lost 10 bases and J lost 8 bases. The CDR3 runs 13 residues. From germline, CDR1 is WSHSY and CDR2 SAAADI. CDR3 sequence reads: CATTRTGPGELFF. CDR3 in DNA: TGCGCCACCACACGGACAGGCCCAGGGGAGCTGTTTTTT.

This rearrangement joins TRBV3-1 (or the pseudogene TRBV3-2) to TRBJ1-1; 7 nucleotides match TRBD1. The germline V gene has CDR1 LGHDT and CDR2 YNNKEL (reference sequence). This CDR3 comprises 15 residues. J lost 0 bases, V lost 1 base, and 2 bases had no gene match. In nucleotides, the CDR3 is TGTGCCAGCAGCCAAGCCGGGACAGTGAACACTGAAGCTTTCTTT. It translates to CASSQAGTVNTEAFF.

V usage is TRBV6-6 and J usage is TRBJ2-5; weak D call: TRBD1 (6 bases). The CDR3 loop spans 16 amino acids. Germline V CDR1 and CDR2: MNHNY, SVGAGI (reference sequence). Trimming took 2 bases from V and 5 from J, leaving 18 bases between them. The CDR3 DNA reads TGTGCCAGCAGTTACCCAGGGGACCCAGGGTGGGAGACCCAGTACTTC. It specifies CASSYPGDPGWETQYF.

The chain links TRBV12-5 to TRBJ2-5; a weak D match, TRBD2 (6 bases). Trimming removed 8 bases at V and 5 bases at J, with 15 bases between. The CDR3 totals 13 residues. Germline CDR1 reads LGHNT; CDR2 reads FRNRAP. The DNA for the CDR3 is TGTGCTAGTTCTTGGGGGGTTTGGGAGACCCAGTACTTC. Protein: CASSWGVWETQYF. The variable domain in full, with the rest retrieved from reference TRBV12-5 and TRBJ2-5, is DARVTQTPRHKVTEMGQEVTMRCQPILGHNTVFWYRQTMMQGLELLAYFRNRAPLDDSGMPKDRFSAEMPDATLATLKIQPSEPRDSAVYFCASSWGVWETQYFGPGTRLLVL.

The rearrangement links TRBV3-1 (or the pseudogene TRBV3-2) to TRBJ2-5; perhaps TRBD2 as D (6 bases). The CDR3 spans 14 residues. The V gene's germline CDR1 is LGHDT and CDR2 YNNKEL (reference sequence). V shed 4 bases and J shed 2 bases, with 11 bases lying between them. The CDR3 here is CASSLRGGQETQYF. CDR3 sequence (DNA): TGTGCCAGCAGCCTTCGAGGAGGGCAAGAGACCCAGTACTTC.

V usage is TRBV5-1 and J usage is TRBJ2-2; 10 bases line up with TRBD2. The trim removed 1 base at V and 6 bases at J, leaving 6 bases unmatched. Germline CDR1 reads SGHRS; CDR2 reads YFSETQ. The CDR3 has 16 residues. The CDR3 nucleotides are TGCGCCAGCAGCTTGTGGTTTAGCGGGGGGCCCGGGGAGCTGTTTTTT. Translating it yields CASSLWFSGGPGELFF.

This clone has just one count. V is TRBV29-1 and J is TRBJ1-2; D is ambiguous. The ends were cut back, 6 bases at V and 12 bases at J, with 8 bases in the middle. Germline loops: CDR1 SQVTM, CDR2 ANQGSEA. CDR3 length: 8 amino acids. CDR3 in DNA: TGCAGCGTCCTCGAGGACACCTTC. Amino acids: CSVLEDTF.

The chain combines TRBV5-1 with TRBJ2-7; D is unclear. Trimming took off 0 bases at V and 2 bases at J, with 3 bases between the two ends. The germline gives CDR1 SGHRS, CDR2 YFSETQ. This CDR3 contains 12 residues. The CDR3 region is CASSLGAYEQYF. The CDR3, as DNA: TGCGCCAGCAGCTTGGGAGCCTACGAGCAGTACTTC.

The rearrangement joins TRBV5-1 to TRBJ1-6; 10 nucleotides align to TRBD1. J was trimmed by 9 bases and V by 0 bases; bases with no gene match: 6. The V gene's germline CDR1 is SGHRS and CDR2 YFSETQ. The CDR3 covers 16 residues. For the CDR3, the DNA is TGCGCCAGCAGCTTGGAAGGGACAGGGGTGACTTCACCCCTCCACTTT. Translation: CASSLEGTGVTSPLHF.

This clone appeared a single time. This chain links TRBV3-1 (or the pseudogene TRBV3-2) with TRBJ2-2, with D perhaps matching TRBD2 (7 bases). Germline loops: CDR1 LGHDT, CDR2 YNNKEL (reference sequence). Trimming cost V 0 bases and J 4 bases, with 12 bases left between them. This CDR3 has 16 residues. The CDR3 nucleotides are TGTGCCAGCAGCCAAGAAGCCGGGGGGCCCACCGGGGAGCTGTTTTTT. Protein product: CASSQEAGGPTGELFF.

This chain connects TRBV7-3 to TRBJ2-1; a weak D match, TRBD2 (6 bases). Germline V lookup: CDR1 SGHTA, CDR2 FQGTGA. The CDR3 runs to 17 residues. Trimming stripped 1 base from V and 0 bases from J, with 13 bases between. The CDR3 protein is CASSLIGGDRSYNEQFF. The CDR3, as DNA: TGTGCCAGCAGCTTAATCGGAGGGGACCGCTCCTACAATGAGCAGTTCTTC.

This sequence joins TRBV15 and TRBJ2-7, with 12 bases aligning to TRBD2. The CDR3 is 18 amino acids. V lost 0 bases and J lost 5; bases outside the gene matches: 11. From germline, CDR1 is LNHNV and CDR2 YYDKDF (reference sequence). The DNA of the CDR3 is TGTGCCACCAGCAGAGACCTAGCGGGGGGGCCTACGGGCCACGAGCAGTACTTC. Encoded protein: CATSRDLAGGPTGHEQYF.

The chain employs TRBV6-5 and TRBJ1-4; tentatively, D is TRBD1 (5 bases). In germline, CDR1 is MNHEY, CDR2 SVGAGI. V was shortened by 0 bases and J by 4 bases, with 9 bases between the two germline ends. The length of the CDR3 is 15 residues. CDR3 sequence reads: CASSYSGQSNEKLFF. CDR3 bases: TGTGCCAGCAGTTACTCGGGGCAGAGTAATGAAAAACTGTTTTTT.